One and the same sample provided the 8 T cell receptor beta chains below, sequenced in a study of patients and donors after allogeneic stem cell transplantation. TCRdb reprocessed the RT-PCR reads via MiXCR and lists one record per CDR3 protein. The sample yields about 100,000 distinct CDR3 sequences, over 30% seen once. Specimen: blood, either unsorted or a sorted T cell fraction (not recorded which). These TCRs come from a human donor who was either an allogeneic HSCT recipient or a stem cell or donor lymphocyte infusion donor (not recorded which). It is not recorded whose cells these are; they may come from a transplant donor.

In this sample, this clonotype turned up a few times. The V and J genes are TRBV10-3 and TRBJ1-1, with TRBD1 as a possible D gene (5 bases). CDR1 ENHRY and CDR2 SYGVKD come from the germline V gene. CDR3 length equals 17 residues. Trimming left V 10 bases short and J 0 bases short, with 24 bases between. CDR3 residues: CATGSGGARFMNTEAFF. The CDR3 DNA reads TGTGCCACCGGGAGTGGAGGGGCGAGATTTATGAACACTGAAGCTTTCTTT.

The chain has TRBV6-2 or TRBV6-3 and TRBJ2-1; no clear D gene. Germline loops: CDR1 MNHEY, CDR2 SVGEGT. V was cut by 0 bases and J by 8 bases, with 5 bases left in between. CDR3 length: 12 amino acids. The CDR3 sequence: CASSYSADEQFF. Written as DNA, the CDR3 is TGTGCCAGCAGTTACTCGGCCGATGAGCAGTTCTTC.

This clonotype was detected a few times. The gene calls are TRBV7-2 and TRBJ2-3, with a possible D match to TRBD1 (5 bases). CDR1 is SGHTA, CDR2 FQGNSA, per germline. The length of the CDR3 is 14 residues. Between the trimmed V and J ends, which lost 5 bases and 1 base, there was a span of 10 bases. DNA for the CDR3: TGTGCCAGCAGCCCCGGCAGGGGCACAGATACGCAGTATTTT. It specifies CASSPGRGTDTQYF.

The V and J genes are TRBV5-6 and TRBJ2-5, with D perhaps TRBD1 or TRBD2 (6 bases each). The CDR3 has 16 amino acids. Germline V lookup: CDR1 SGHDT, CDR2 YYEEEE. Trimming took 1 base from V and 2 from J, leaving 15 bases between them. The CDR3 DNA reads as TGTGCCAGCAGCTTGAGGGGGTCGCGGGGTCAAGAGACCCAGTACTTC. Translation: CASSLRGSRGQETQYF.

This clonotype was detected once. The chain couples TRBV20-1 to TRBJ2-1; 10 nucleotides align to TRBD2. V lost 3 bases to trimming and J lost 10 bases; unmatched junction nucleotides: 12. This CDR3 comprises 15 residues. Germline V gene lookup returns CDR1 DFQATT and CDR2 SNEGSKA (reference sequence). The DNA for the CDR3 is TGCAGTGCTAGTCGGATCCCCACTAGCGGGGTGGAGCAGTTCTTC. This sequence encodes CSASRIPTSGVEQFF.

This rearrangement joins TRBV28 to TRBJ1-5; D gene ambiguous. Between the trimmed V and J ends, which lost 4 bases and 2 bases, there was a span of 15 bases. CDR1 is MDHEN and CDR2 is SYDVKM in the germline V gene. CDR3 length: 16 residues. The CDR3 bases are TGTGCCAGCAGTTCCCACGGGGAGGGAGGCAATCAGCCCCAGCATTTT. Protein: CASSSHGEGGNQPQHF. Based on the CDR3 plus reference TRBV28 and TRBJ1-5, the full variable domain is DVKVTQSSRYLVKRTGEKVFLECVQDMDHENMFWYRQDPGLGLRLIYFSYDVKMKEKGDIPEGYSVSREKKERFSLILESASTNQTSMYLCASSSHGEGGNQPQHFGDGTRLSIL.

Remarks on this clonotype: The CDR3 ends on some other residue instead of the conserved phenylalanine or tryptophan, so this is likely a read error. The V and J genes are TRBV7-8 and TRBJ1-5; no firm D call. Germline loops: CDR1 SGHVS, CDR2 FQNEAQ. The CDR3 totals 16 residues. Trimming cost V 2 bases and J 3 bases, with 14 bases left between them. CDR3 coding DNA: TGTGCCAGCAGCTTACGCCCGGGGTTCCCCAATCAGCCCCAGCATTTG. Translating gives CASSLRPGFPNQPQHL.

This chain joins TRBV20-1 and TRBJ2-1; 12 nucleotides agree with TRBD2. The germline V gene has CDR1 DFQATT and CDR2 SNEGSKA (reference sequence). This CDR3 contains 12 residues. J lost 7 bases, V lost 7 bases, and 2 bases had no gene match. The DNA of the CDR3 is TGCAGTGTAGGGACTAGCGGGAATGAGCAGTTCTTC. Encoded protein: CSVGTSGNEQFF.